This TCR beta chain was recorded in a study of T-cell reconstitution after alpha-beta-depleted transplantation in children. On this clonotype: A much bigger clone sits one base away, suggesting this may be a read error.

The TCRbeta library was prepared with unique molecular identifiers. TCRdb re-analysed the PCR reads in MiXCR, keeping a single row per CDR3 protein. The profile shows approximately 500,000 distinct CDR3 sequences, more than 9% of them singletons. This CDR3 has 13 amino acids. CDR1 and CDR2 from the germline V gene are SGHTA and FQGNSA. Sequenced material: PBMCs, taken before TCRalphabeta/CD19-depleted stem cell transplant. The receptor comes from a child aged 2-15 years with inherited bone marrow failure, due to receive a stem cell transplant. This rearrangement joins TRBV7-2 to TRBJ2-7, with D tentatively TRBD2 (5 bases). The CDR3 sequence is CASSSPDSYDQYF. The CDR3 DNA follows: TGTGCCAGCAGCTCGCCGGACTCCTACGACCAGTACTTC.